One sample yielded the 14 T cell receptor beta chains listed below, sequenced in a study of identifying expanded T cells in peripheral blood. This table comes from immunoSEQ multiplex PCR, and its TCRdb copy is limited to in-frame clones, with some not included. The profile covers about 86,000 clones, with 80% to 90% appearing a single time and roughly 4.4% taken by the ten largest. The material sequenced was blood. The source is a person between 18 and 70 years old in good health.

This chain joins TRBV7-2 and TRBJ2-7; D is undetermined. Trimming removed 4 bases at V and 0 bases at J, with 13 bases between. This CDR3 comprises 15 residues. Germline V gene lookup returns CDR1 SGHTA and CDR2 FQGNSA. The CDR3 reads CASSSQGIISYEQYF. In DNA form, the CDR3 reads TGTGCCAGCAGCTCTCAAGGAATAATCTCCTACGAGCAGTACTTC.

The chain uses TRBV29-1 and TRBJ1-2, with D possibly being TRBD1 (5 bases). Looked up from germline, CDR1 is SQVTM and CDR2 is ANQGSEA. Trimming left V 4 bases short and J 2 bases short, with 14 bases between. This CDR3 has 14 amino acids. Here the CDR3 DNA reads TGCAGCGTTGCCGAAAGGGGAGGAAACTATGGCTACACCTTC. This sequence encodes CSVAERGGNYGYTF.

The chain combines TRBV11-2 with TRBJ2-1, with a possible D match to TRBD2 (5 bases). This CDR3 is built from 16 residues. CDR1 and CDR2 from the germline V gene are SGHAT and FQNNGV. Trimming pared 0 bases from V and 4 bases from J, leaving 13 bases between. The CDR3 loop is CASSLDFFRGYNEQFF. CDR3 in DNA: TGTGCCAGCAGCTTAGACTTTTTTAGAGGGTACAATGAGCAGTTCTTC.

This rearrangement joins TRBV7-9 to TRBJ2-7; 8 bases match TRBD1. This CDR3 has 15 residues. Germline CDR1 and CDR2: SEHNR and FQNEAQ (reference sequence). V was clipped by 5 bases and J by 1 base; unmatched bases: 7. In nucleotides, the CDR3 is TGTGCCAGCAGCCTTACGACAGGGGTATCCTACGAGCAGTACTTC. Translated: CASSLTTGVSYEQYF. Looking up the rest from reference TRBV7-9 and TRBJ2-7 gives the full variable domain: DTGVSQNPRHKITKRGQNVTFRCDPISEHNRLYWYRQTLGQGPEFLTYFQNEAQLEKSRLLSDRFSAERPKGSFSTLEIQRTEQGDSAMYLCASSLTTGVSYEQYFGPGTRLTVT.

V gene TRBV7-2 combines with J gene TRBJ1-5; D gene uncertain. This CDR3 is 13 amino acids long. Germline CDR1 is SGHTA and CDR2 is FQGNSA. Deletions cut 5 bases from V and 5 bases from J, with 10 bases between. The CDR3 nucleotides are TGTGCCAGCAGCCCGGGTGTATATCAGCCCCAGCATTTT. This encodes CASSPGVYQPQHF. The full variable domain, rest sourced from reference TRBV7-2 and TRBJ1-5, is GAGVSQSPSNKVTEKGKDVELRCDPISGHTALYWYRQSLGQGLEFLIYFQGNSAPDKSGLPSDRFSAERTGGSVSTLTIQRTQQEDSAVYLCASSPGVYQPQHFGDGTRLSIL.

The genes are TRBV20-1 and TRBJ2-3, with a possible D match to TRBD2 (5 bases). Germline V CDR1 and CDR2: DFQATT, SNEGSKA (reference sequence). The CDR3 sequence is 11 residues long. The CDR3 protein is CSCGPADTQYF. Written as DNA, the CDR3 is TGCAGCTGCGGGCCGGCGGATACGCAGTATTTT.

The CDR3 loop reads CASSGGQGARGYTF. The CDR3 nucleotides read TGTGCCAGCAGTGGAGGACAGGGGGCGCGTGGCTACACCTTC. The J gene is TRBJ1-2, the V gene TRBV6-6; 11 bases match TRBD1. CDR1 is MNHNY and CDR2 is SVGAGI in the germline V gene (reference sequence). The CDR3 is 14 residues long. V shed 5 bases, J shed 7 bases, and the junction held 6 bases outside the gene matches.

The DNA for the CDR3 is TGTGCCAGCAGTGGCCCCGGGACAGGGGATCACGAGCAGTACTTC. Translating it yields CASSGPGTGDHEQYF. The genes are TRBV6-5 and TRBJ2-7; 10 nucleotides line up with TRBD1. CDR3 length: 15 residues. CDR1 and CDR2 (germline): MNHEY, SVGAGI. V was clipped by 5 bases and J by 5 bases; unmatched bases: 9.

Of note for this clone: The germline gene is not matched at one end of the junction; a read error may be the cause. The gene calls are TRBV6-1 and TRBJ1-4; no reliable D call. From germline, CDR1 is MNHNS and CDR2 SASEGT. The CDR3 consists of 14 residues. The CDR3 protein is CASREATYNEKLFF. The DNA for the CDR3 is TGTGCCAGCAGGGAAGCTACCTATAATGAAAAACTGTTTTTT.

This clone has a handful of counts. The J gene is TRBJ1-5, the V gene TRBV6-5, with D uncertain. V lost 2 bases and J 7 bases, leaving 6 bases between the germline ends. The CDR3 extends over 12 amino acids. The germline gives CDR1 MNHEY, CDR2 SVGAGI. The CDR3 DNA reads TGTGCCAGCAGTTACCCCGGGCAGCCCCAGCATTTT. Its translation: CASSYPGQPQHF.

The chain combines TRBV7-2 with TRBJ1-6, with a possible D match to TRBD1 (6 bases). V was pared by 6 bases and J by 3 bases, with 15 bases between. The CDR3 runs 16 residues. The germline V gene has CDR1 SGHTA and CDR2 FQGNSA. The CDR3 here is CASRHRTANYNSPLHF. The CDR3 region has the DNA TGTGCCAGCAGACATAGGACAGCCAACTATAATTCACCCCTCCACTTT.

The gene calls are TRBV7-6 and TRBJ2-3; 8 bases are shared with TRBD2. Germline-derived CDR1 and CDR2 are SGHVS and FNYEAQ. V was clipped by 5 bases and J by 0 bases; unmatched bases: 10. The CDR3 runs 17 residues. The CDR3 sequence: CASSPLAGGTSTDTQYF. CDR3 DNA sequence: TGTGCCAGCAGCCCCCTTGCGGGGGGCACTAGCACAGATACGCAGTATTTT.

V and J are TRBV7-9 and TRBJ2-5, with TRBD2 matching 12 bases. The ends lost 5 bases at V and 4 bases at J; junction bases unmatched: 14. CDR3 length: 18 amino acids. The germline V gene encodes CDR1 SEHNR and CDR2 FQNEAQ (reference sequence). This CDR3 is CASSPGTSGGPRVETQYF. DNA of the CDR3: TGTGCCAGCAGCCCCGGTACTAGCGGGGGGCCAAGGGTAGAGACCCAGTACTTC.

Only one count was recorded for this clone. This chain connects TRBV18 to TRBJ1-2, with TRBD1 matching over 7 bases. Germline V gene data show CDR1 as KGHSH and CDR2 as LQKENI. The CDR3 sequence is 12 residues long. J was trimmed by 4 bases and V by 6 bases; bases with no gene match: 2. CDR3 sequence: CASSWDSYGYTF. The CDR3 DNA sequence: TGTGCCAGCTCGTGGGACAGCTATGGCTACACCTTC.